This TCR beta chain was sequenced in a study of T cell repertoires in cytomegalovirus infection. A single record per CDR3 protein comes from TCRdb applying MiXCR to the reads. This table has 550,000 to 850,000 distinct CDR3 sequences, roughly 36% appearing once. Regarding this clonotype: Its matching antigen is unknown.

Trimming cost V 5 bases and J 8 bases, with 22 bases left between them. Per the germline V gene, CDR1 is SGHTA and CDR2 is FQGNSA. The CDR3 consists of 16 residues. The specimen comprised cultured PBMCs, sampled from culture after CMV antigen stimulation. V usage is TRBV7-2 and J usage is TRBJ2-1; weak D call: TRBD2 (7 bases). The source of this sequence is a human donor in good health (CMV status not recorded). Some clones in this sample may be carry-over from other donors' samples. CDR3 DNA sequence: TGTGCCAGCAGCCCAACAGGGAGGGGAGGTGGGGATGAGCAGTTCTTC. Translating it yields CASSPTGRGGGDEQFF.